These 32 T cell receptor beta chains originate from one sample sequenced in a study of early T cells in non-severe SARS-CoV-2 infection. One entry per CDR3 protein, called by TCRdb with MiXCR from the 5' RACE reads. The sample has more than 25,000 distinct CDR3 sequences; 5% to 6.5% are singletons. Sample: whole blood. The receptors originated from an adult who was a healthcare worker with PCR-confirmed SARS-CoV-2 infection or an uninfected control (not recorded which).

The sample holds many counts of this clonotype. The chain recombines TRBV28 with TRBJ2-7; D is perhaps TRBD2 (6 bases). The V gene's germline CDR1 is MDHEN and CDR2 SYDVKM. V lost 2 bases and J 2 bases, leaving 7 bases between the germline ends. The CDR3 has 13 residues. Here the CDR3 reads CASSLGEAYEQYF. In DNA, the CDR3 is TGTGCCAGCAGTTTAGGGGAGGCCTACGAGCAGTACTTC.

This clonotype showed up many times. The gene calls are TRBV2 and TRBJ1-4, with a possible D match to TRBD1 (6 bases). The ends were cut back, 8 bases at V and 10 bases at J, with 20 bases in the middle. CDR1 SNHLY and CDR2 FYNNEI come from the germline V gene. CDR3 size: 14 residues. This CDR3 is CASHRGARGGKLFF. The CDR3 bases are TGTGCCAGCCATCGTGGAGCCAGGGGAGGAAAACTGTTTTTT.

Ten or more counts support this clonotype. The gene calls are TRBV6-2 or TRBV6-3 and TRBJ2-3; no reliable D call. CDR1 is MNHEY and CDR2 is SVGEGT in the germline V gene. CDR3 length: 13 residues. Trimming removed 7 bases from V and 2 bases from J, with 10 bases in between. CDR3 residues: CASNRSPTDTQYF. The CDR3, as DNA: TGTGCCAGCAATCGGAGCCCCACAGATACGCAGTATTTT.

In its sample, this clonotype was seen many times. CDR3 coding DNA: TGTGCCAGCAGCATAGGAGCCACAGATACGCAGTATTTT. Translation gives CASSIGATDTQYF. The V and J genes are TRBV7-6 and TRBJ2-3, with D unclear. Germline-derived CDR1 and CDR2 are SGHVS and FNYEAQ. Trimming cost V 5 bases and J 2 bases, with 8 bases left between them. This CDR3 spans 13 amino acids.

This clonotype was recorded at least ten times. In DNA, the CDR3 is TGTGCCAGCAGTTTGGCAGACGCTAACGGCTACACCTTC. Translation: CASSLADANGYTF. The chain links TRBV28 to TRBJ1-2; no firm D call. Germline V CDR1 and CDR2: MDHEN, SYDVKM. Trimming shortened V by 3 bases and J by 8 bases, and 13 bases separated the two germline ends. The CDR3 sequence is 13 residues long.

This clonotype was detected ten times or more. The CDR3 bases are TGTGCCAGCAGCTTGGACAGGCACACAGATACGCAGTATTTT. This gives the protein CASSLDRHTDTQYF. The gene calls are TRBV11-2 and TRBJ2-3; 7 bases map to TRBD1. J lost 2 bases, V lost 3 bases, and 2 bases had no gene match. This CDR3 spans 14 amino acids. CDR1 is SGHAT, CDR2 FQNNGV, per germline.

This chain links TRBV27 with TRBJ2-5; TRBD1 agrees at 7 bases. The CDR3 loop spans 14 amino acids. Germline CDR1 MNHEY, CDR2 SMNVEV (reference sequence). The junction had 8 bases not matched to a gene; V was cut back by 9 bases and J by 1 base. The CDR3 is CASSRDRIQETQYF. The CDR3 DNA sequence: TGTGCCAGTAGCAGGGACAGAATCCAAGAGACCCAGTACTTC.

This clonotype came up a few times. The J gene is TRBJ2-5, the V gene TRBV18; 8 bases are a match to TRBD1. Germline-derived CDR1 and CDR2 are KGHSH and LQKENI. The CDR3 has 15 amino acids. Trimming cost V 5 bases and J 3 bases; bases outside gene matches: 8. CDR3 sequence reads: CASSVTGTGEETQYF. The CDR3 nucleotides read TGTGCCAGCTCAGTTACCGGGACAGGCGAAGAGACCCAGTACTTC.

The CDR3 DNA reads as TGTGCCAGCAGCGCGATAGGGGGGAGCAACACCGGGGAGCTGTTTTTT. Translating gives CASSAIGGSNTGELFF. The chain uses TRBV7-2 and TRBJ2-2; D may match TRBD1 or TRBD2 (6 bases each). The CDR3 is made up of 16 amino acids. V lost 5 bases, J lost 2 bases, and 15 bases lay in between. CDR1 is SGHTA, CDR2 FQGNSA, per germline.

This clonotype has just a few counts. The chain couples TRBV7-9 to TRBJ2-3; 9 bases are a match to TRBD1. This CDR3 contains 17 residues. The ends lost 4 bases at V and 5 bases at J; junction bases unmatched: 13. Germline loops: CDR1 SEHNR, CDR2 FQNEAQ (reference sequence). The CDR3 loop reads CASSSWSGTGRLDTQYF. CDR3 bases: TGTGCCAGCAGCTCGTGGAGCGGGACAGGGCGTTTAGATACGCAGTATTTT.

This clonotype counts as medium-sized. V usage is TRBV6-1 and J usage is TRBJ1-2, with TRBD1 as a possible D gene (6 bases). Trimming cost V 4 bases and J 7 bases, with 22 bases left between them. There are 16 residues in the CDR3. The germline V gene has CDR1 MNHNS and CDR2 SASEGT. Written as DNA, the CDR3 is TGTGCCAGCAGTGGGGAGGGGGTCGTTGTTTTACGTGGCTACACCTTC. It encodes CASSGEGVVVLRGYTF.

This clonotype was counted ten times or more. The chain combines TRBV7-8 with TRBJ1-1, with D perhaps matching TRBD1 (5 bases). V was cut by 2 bases and J by 1 base, with 17 bases left in between. The CDR3 runs to 17 residues. Germline loops: CDR1 SGHVS, CDR2 FQNEAQ. CDR3 sequence: CASSLYPVGQGNTEAFF. The DNA of the CDR3 is TGTGCCAGCAGCTTATATCCGGTCGGGCAGGGGAACACTGAAGCTTTCTTT.

Ten or more counts support this clonotype. The CDR3 is CASSPPWAAHEAFF. DNA for the CDR3: TGTGCCAGCTCACCACCTTGGGCGGCCCATGAAGCTTTCTTT. The V call is TRBV18, the J call TRBJ1-1; the D is unclear. The CDR3 totals 14 residues. V dropped 0 bases and J dropped 7 bases, with 12 bases sitting between them. The germline gives CDR1 KGHSH, CDR2 LQKENI.

This clonotype has a count of ten or more. The chain links TRBV5-6 to TRBJ1-1, with 8 nucleotides matching TRBD1. V lost 4 bases to trimming and J lost 1 base; unmatched junction nucleotides: 6. Germline V gene lookup returns CDR1 SGHDT and CDR2 YYEEEE. This CDR3 is built from 15 residues. CDR3 loop: CASSPRQGRNTEAFF. The CDR3 DNA reads TGTGCCAGCAGCCCACGACAGGGGCGGAACACTGAAGCTTTCTTT.

Ten or more counts support this clonotype. J is TRBJ2-3 and V is TRBV28; possible D gene TRBD1, 6 bases. The CDR3 is 19 amino acids. V lost 2 bases to trimming and J lost 0 bases, with 21 bases between them. Germline V CDR1 and CDR2: MDHEN, SYDVKM. This CDR3 is CASSLTGRGPDHSTDTQYF. The CDR3, as DNA: TGTGCCAGCAGTTTAACGGGCAGGGGCCCCGACCACAGCACAGATACGCAGTATTTT. Full variable domain (missing parts from reference TRBV28 and TRBJ2-3): DVKVTQSSRYLVKRTGEKVFLECVQDMDHENMFWYRQDPGLGLRLIYFSYDVKMKEKGDIPEGYSVSREKKERFSLILESASTNQTSMYLCASSLTGRGPDHSTDTQYFGPGTRLTVL.

The rearrangement joins TRBV29-1 to TRBJ2-1; D is perhaps TRBD1 or TRBD2 (6 bases each). Germline CDR1 reads SQVTM; CDR2 reads ANQGSEA. The CDR3 covers 14 residues. V shed 4 bases and J shed 5 bases, with 15 bases lying between them. CDR3 sequence reads: CSVGVSRGDNEQFF. CDR3 nucleotide sequence: TGCAGCGTTGGGGTTTCGAGGGGGGACAATGAGCAGTTCTTC.

The J gene is TRBJ2-4, the V gene TRBV11-2; D is unclear. This CDR3 comprises 18 residues. Germline V CDR1 and CDR2: SGHAT, FQNNGV. V lost 4 bases and J 0 bases, leaving 19 bases between the germline ends. Written as DNA, the CDR3 is TGTGCCAGCAGCTCTCAGATCAGAACCGGAAGAGCCAAAAACATTCAGTACTTC. Its translation is CASSSQIRTGRAKNIQYF.

The genes are TRBV12-3 or TRBV12-4 and TRBJ2-2, with D uncertain. The CDR3 consists of 14 residues. V lost 3 bases and J 7 bases, leaving 12 bases between the germline ends. The DNA for the CDR3 is TGTGCCAGCAGTTTGGTGGAGTTCGGCGGGGAGCTGTTTTTT. Translated: CASSLVEFGGELFF.

V and J are TRBV28 and TRBJ2-3; 9 bases map to TRBD2. Trimming cost V 3 bases and J 5 bases; bases outside gene matches: 12. In germline, CDR1 is MDHEN, CDR2 SYDVKM. This CDR3 is 17 amino acids long. The CDR3 is CASSLLRGGRVGDTQYF. Here the CDR3 DNA reads TGTGCCAGCAGTTTGCTCCGGGGCGGGAGGGTCGGAGATACGCAGTATTTT. The variable domain in full, with the rest retrieved from reference TRBV28 and TRBJ2-3, is DVKVTQSSRYLVKRTGEKVFLECVQDMDHENMFWYRQDPGLGLRLIYFSYDVKMKEKGDIPEGYSVSREKKERFSLILESASTNQTSMYLCASSLLRGGRVGDTQYFGPGTRLTVL.

The rearrangement links TRBV4-2 to TRBJ2-3; the match to TRBD2 covers 7 bases. This CDR3 comprises 18 residues. The ends lost 1 base at V and 4 bases at J; junction bases unmatched: 14. In germline, CDR1 is LGHNA, CDR2 YNFKEQ. The CDR3 nucleotides read TGTGCCAGCAGCCAAGCTCCGAACCGACTAGCAGGTGCAGATACGCAGTATTTT. This encodes CASSQAPNRLAGADTQYF.

This clonotype has at least ten counts. The chain has TRBV10-3 and TRBJ1-2; 8 positions match TRBD1. Germline loops: CDR1 ENHRY, CDR2 SYGVKD. Trimming at V came to 10 bases and at J to 6 bases, leaving 10 bases not matched to a gene. There are 13 residues in the CDR3. CDR3 amino acids: CARDGQGLHGYTF. CDR3 nucleotides: TGTGCCAGGGATGGACAGGGCTTACATGGCTACACCTTC.

There are many counts of this clonotype. The CDR3, as DNA: TGTGCCAGCAGTCCCAGATCTGGACAGGGGGCTGAGGGCTACACCTTC. This translates into CASSPRSGQGAEGYTF. The V gene is TRBV7-9, the J gene TRBJ1-2; 11 bases line up with TRBD1. The V gene's germline CDR1 is SEHNR and CDR2 FQNEAQ (reference sequence). V lost 6 bases to trimming and J lost 8 bases; unmatched junction nucleotides: 14. This CDR3 has 16 residues.

The CDR3 DNA follows: TGTGCCAGCAGTTTGAGGGGGTCGGAGGAGACCCAGTACTTC. Translation gives CASSLRGSEETQYF. V gene TRBV12-3 or TRBV12-4 combines with J gene TRBJ2-5; TRBD1 might be the D (6 bases). This CDR3 is built from 14 residues. Trimming took 3 bases from V and 5 from J, leaving 13 bases between them.

J is TRBJ2-2 and V is TRBV12-3 or TRBV12-4, with TRBD1 matching 8 bases. This CDR3 has 15 residues. V lost 2 bases to trimming and J lost 6 bases; unmatched junction nucleotides: 5. The CDR3 sequence is CASSLHRGVPGELFF. CDR3 DNA: TGTGCCAGCAGTTTACACAGGGGGGTCCCCGGGGAGCTGTTTTTT.

This clonotype was counted ten times or more. V gene TRBV29-1 combines with J gene TRBJ1-2; no clear D gene. The CDR3 runs to 14 residues. Trimming removed 3 bases at V and 7 bases at J, with 18 bases between. The germline V gene encodes CDR1 SQVTM and CDR2 ANQGSEA. The CDR3 DNA sequence: TGCAGCGTTGAGGAGGACCGCGGTTGGGGTGGCTACACCTTC. This translates into CSVEEDRGWGGYTF. Full variable domain (missing parts from reference TRBV29-1 and TRBJ1-2): SAVISQKPSRDICQRGTSLTIQCQVDSQVTMMFWYRQQPGQSLTLIATANQGSEATYESGFVIDKFPISRPNLTFSTLTVSNMSPEDSSIYLCSVEEDRGWGGYTFGSGTRLTVV.

This clonotype was observed a handful of times. V and J are TRBV2 and TRBJ2-3; a weak D match, TRBD1 (6 bases). V gave up 2 bases and J gave up 1 base, with 10 bases separating them. Looked up from germline, CDR1 is SNHLY and CDR2 is FYNNEI. This CDR3 is built from 15 residues. CDR3 in DNA: TGTGCCAGCAGTGAAACGCCAGGGGGCACAGATACGCAGTATTTT. This encodes CASSETPGGTDTQYF. The variable domain in full, with the rest retrieved from reference TRBV2 and TRBJ2-3, is EPEVTQTPSHQVTQMGQEVILRCVPISNHLYFYWYRQILGQKVEFLVSFYNNEISEKSEIFDDQFSVERPDGSNFTLKIRSTKLEDSAMYFCASSETPGGTDTQYFGPGTRLTVL.

This clonotype occurred a few times. The CDR3 sequence is CASSYWAGQPQHF. CDR3 DNA sequence: TGTGCCAGCAGTTATTGGGCGGGGCAGCCCCAGCATTTT. The V call is TRBV6-2 or TRBV6-3, the J call TRBJ1-5, with D uncertain. The CDR3 contains 13 residues. Germline-derived CDR1 and CDR2 are MNHEY and SVGEGT. Trimming cost V 3 bases and J 7 bases, with 10 bases left between them.

The chain has TRBV6-5 and TRBJ2-3; D is perhaps TRBD1 (6 bases). Germline-derived CDR1 and CDR2 are MNHEY and SVGAGI. Between the trimmed V and J ends, which lost 4 bases and 2 bases, there was a span of 25 bases. There are 19 residues in the CDR3. The CDR3 DNA sequence: TGTGCCAGCAGTTCCCGTAGACCCACCGGGACAAAAAACACAGATACGCAGTATTTT. Protein: CASSSRRPTGTKNTDTQYF.

In its sample, this clonotype was seen many times. The chain's CDR3 is CASRGWEPYEQYF. CDR3 DNA sequence: TGTGCCAGCAGAGGGTGGGAACCCTACGAGCAGTACTTC. The chain employs TRBV6-6 and TRBJ2-7; no reliable D call. The CDR3 spans 13 residues. V was clipped by 6 bases and J by 2 bases, with 11 bases between them. CDR1 is MNHNY, CDR2 SVGAGI, per germline (reference sequence).

This clonotype was detected ten times or more. The gene calls are TRBV7-2 and TRBJ2-7; the match to TRBD2 covers 8 bases. Germline V lookup: CDR1 SGHTA, CDR2 FQGNSA. Trimming cost V 5 bases and J 5 bases; bases outside gene matches: 14. The CDR3 sequence is 16 residues long. Here the CDR3 reads CASSQYSGLGGHEQYF. As DNA, the CDR3 is TGTGCCAGCAGCCAATACTCGGGACTAGGAGGCCACGAGCAGTACTTC.

This clonotype was counted many times. The chain couples TRBV11-2 to TRBJ2-3; D ambiguous. In germline, CDR1 is SGHAT, CDR2 FQNNGV. CDR3 length equals 13 residues. V lost 4 bases to trimming and J lost 2 bases, with 7 bases between them. Here the CDR3 DNA reads TGTGCCAGCAGCTCGAGAACCACAGATACGCAGTATTTT. Protein: CASSSRTTDTQYF.

This clonotype occurred many times. V gene TRBV20-1 combines with J gene TRBJ2-7; the match to TRBD2 covers 10 bases. The length of the CDR3 is 14 residues. CDR1 is DFQATT, CDR2 SNEGSKA, per germline (reference sequence). The V segment lost 3 bases and the J segment 7 bases; nucleotides outside the gene matches: 9. The CDR3 loop reads CSARSLAGTGEQYF. For the CDR3, the DNA is TGCAGTGCTAGGTCACTAGCGGGGACGGGGGAGCAGTACTTC.